The 26 T cell receptor beta chains listed next were all sequenced from one sample in a study of neurological immune-mediated disorders. A single record per CDR3 protein comes from TCRdb applying MiXCR to the 5' RACE reads. This sample carries under 80,000 distinct CDR3 sequences, under 10% of them seen once, and the ten largest clones take 1.7%. Sample: PBMCs. These receptors all stem from a man in his forties or fifties in good health.

This clonotype was seen at least ten times. V and J are TRBV5-1 and TRBJ1-1; D unclear. CDR1 SGHRS and CDR2 YFSETQ come from the germline V gene. This CDR3 contains 14 residues. Trimming removed 0 bases from V and 1 base from J, with 7 bases in between. This CDR3 reads CASSLGGTNTEAFF. Written as DNA, the CDR3 is TGCGCCAGCAGCTTGGGGGGAACGAACACTGAAGCTTTCTTT.

This clonotype has a single count. The chain carries TRBV7-9 and TRBJ2-1; tentative D call: TRBD1 (5 bases). V lost 1 base and J 0 bases, leaving 7 bases between the germline ends. Germline V gene data show CDR1 as SEHNR and CDR2 as FQNEAQ (reference sequence). The CDR3 has 15 residues. The CDR3: CASSLGQPSYNEQFF. DNA for the CDR3: TGTGCCAGCAGCTTAGGACAGCCCTCCTACAATGAGCAGTTCTTC.

There are many counts of this clonotype. The J gene is TRBJ1-1, the V gene TRBV5-5, with 7 bases identical to TRBD1. The J segment lost 0 bases and the V segment lost 3 bases, leaving 2 bases of the junction unmatched. Germline CDR1 SGHKS, CDR2 YYEKEE (reference sequence). This CDR3 region has 14 residues. The CDR3, as DNA: TGTGCCAGCAGCTGGACAGGAGTGAACACTGAAGCTTTCTTT. It translates to CASSWTGVNTEAFF.

The table lists this clonotype with many counts. The rearrangement links TRBV12-3 or TRBV12-4 to TRBJ2-5, with D possibly called TRBD1 or TRBD2 (5 bases each). The CDR3 is 15 residues long. V was clipped by 5 bases and J by 4 bases, with 17 bases between them. The CDR3 DNA reads TGTGCCAGCAGTCCCGGGACCCGGGCAGGAGAGACCCAGTACTTC. Translation: CASSPGTRAGETQYF.

In its sample, this clonotype was seen many times. The V gene is TRBV20-1, the J gene TRBJ1-6; no clear D gene. CDR1 is DFQATT, CDR2 SNEGSKA, per germline (reference sequence). CDR3 length equals 16 residues. V lost 0 bases and J lost 0, with 9 bases in between. CDR3 residues: CSARDGRSSYNSPLHF. DNA of the CDR3: TGCAGTGCTAGAGACGGGAGGAGCTCCTATAATTCACCCCTCCACTTT.

This clonotype was observed at least ten times. The V gene is TRBV6-5, the J gene TRBJ2-2; TRBD2 agrees at 9 bases. With 6 bases clipped from V and 2 bases from J, the junction kept 7 bases outside the gene matches. Germline CDR1 reads MNHEY; CDR2 reads SVGAGI. This CDR3 has 16 amino acids. The CDR3 nucleotides read TGTGCCAGCAGGCCCCCGGGACTAGCTAACACCGGGGAGCTGTTTTTT. This gives the protein CASRPPGLANTGELFF.

This clonotype was recorded at least ten times. The rearrangement uses TRBV4-2 and TRBJ1-5; D is unclear. The CDR3 has 14 residues. V was cut by 0 bases and J by 1 base, with 4 bases left in between. The germline V gene encodes CDR1 LGHNA and CDR2 YNFKEQ. This CDR3 is CASSQEASNQPQHF. For the CDR3, the DNA is TGTGCCAGCAGCCAAGAGGCAAGCAATCAGCCCCAGCATTTT.

Ten or more counts support this clonotype. The chain has TRBV12-3 or TRBV12-4 and TRBJ1-1, with TRBD1 as a possible D gene (5 bases). V was trimmed by 5 bases and J by 4 bases, leaving 14 bases between them. This CDR3 region has 14 residues. The CDR3 loop is CASSNTGQSTEAFF. The CDR3 bases are TGTGCCAGCAGTAATACAGGCCAATCCACTGAAGCTTTCTTT.

Remarks on this clonotype: This could be a read error, since a much larger clone is one nucleotide away. The chain joins TRBV4-1 to TRBJ2-1; 14 bases agree with TRBD2. V gave up 4 bases and J gave up 0 bases; unmatched junction bases: 11. This CDR3 spans 20 amino acids. Germline loops: CDR1 MGHRA, CDR2 YSYEKL. The CDR3 reads CASSPRLAGGPTLSYNEQFF. In nucleotides, the CDR3 is TGCGCCAGCAGCCCCCGACTAGCGGGAGGGCCGACCCTCTCCTACAATGAGCAGTTCTTC.

This clonotype was counted many times. V and J are TRBV6-1 and TRBJ2-6; tentatively, D is TRBD1 or TRBD2 (5 bases each). Germline V gene lookup returns CDR1 MNHNS and CDR2 SASEGT. V lost 3 bases to trimming and J lost 3 bases, with 15 bases between them. The CDR3 totals 17 residues. DNA of the CDR3: TGTGCCAGCAGTGACAACAGGAGGTTGGATGGGGCCAACGTCCTGACTTTC. It specifies CASSDNRRLDGANVLTF.

The chain couples TRBV10-1 to TRBJ2-3, with 11 positions matching TRBD2. The CDR3 is 19 residues long. The V gene's germline CDR1 is WNHNN and CDR2 SYGVQD (reference sequence). The V and J ends lost 10 bases and 2 bases, in that order; junction bases with no gene match: 20. Here the CDR3 reads CATRQLAGAPNTYTDTQYF. The CDR3 DNA is TGCGCCACACGACAACTAGCGGGGGCTCCAAACACGTACACAGATACGCAGTATTTT.

This clonotype was observed a few times. The chain uses TRBV5-5 and TRBJ2-3; no firm D call. Deletions cut 7 bases from V and 3 bases from J, with 18 bases between. Germline CDR1 is SGHKS and CDR2 is YYEKEE (reference sequence). The CDR3 covers 15 residues. CDR3 protein: CASVVGNGLTDTQYF. The CDR3, as DNA: TGTGCCAGCGTCGTGGGGAACGGTCTTACAGATACGCAGTATTTT.

This clonotype was recorded at least ten times. This rearrangement joins TRBV5-1 to TRBJ2-2, with TRBD1 as a possible D gene (6 bases). Trimming stripped 4 bases from V and 1 base from J, with 11 bases between. This CDR3 has 15 residues. CDR1 is SGHRS, CDR2 YFSETQ, per germline. CDR3 loop: CASSVGTQNTGELFF. The CDR3 nucleotides read TGCGCCAGCAGCGTCGGGACACAGAACACCGGGGAGCTGTTTTTT.

This clonotype has ten or more counts. The chain links TRBV5-6 to TRBJ1-1; D not resolved. This CDR3 contains 12 residues. The V end was cut by 0 bases, the J end by 4 bases, with 4 bases between. Germline V gene lookup returns CDR1 SGHDT and CDR2 YYEEEE. In DNA form, the CDR3 reads TGTGCCAGCAGCTTGGAAAGCACTGAAGCTTTCTTT. This sequence encodes CASSLESTEAFF.

Ten or more counts support this clonotype. The chain carries TRBV5-5 and TRBJ1-2; TRBD1 is a possible D gene (5 bases). The V end lost 1 base, the J end lost 4 bases, and 14 bases lay between the germline ends. The CDR3 is 15 residues long. Germline V gene data show CDR1 as SGHKS and CDR2 as YYEKEE (reference sequence). The CDR3 DNA is TGTGCCAGCAGCTTGTCGGGGGGACGGGGCTATGGCTACACCTTC. Protein product: CASSLSGGRGYGYTF.

This clonotype was found many times. This sequence joins TRBV11-2 and TRBJ2-2; TRBD2 matches at 10 bases. The CDR3 loop spans 17 amino acids. Trimming cost V 6 bases and J 1 base; bases outside gene matches: 8. Germline V gives CDR1 SGHAT, CDR2 FQNNGV. The CDR3: CASRPGLAGVNTGELFF. The CDR3 DNA follows: TGTGCCAGCAGACCCGGGCTAGCGGGGGTGAACACCGGGGAGCTGTTTTTT.

This clonotype came up many times. The rearrangement links TRBV11-2 to TRBJ2-2, with 10 bases identical to TRBD1. The CDR3 runs 17 residues. Germline assignment: CDR1 SGHAT and CDR2 FQNNGV. J lost 3 bases, V lost 3 bases, and 7 bases had no gene match. DNA for the CDR3: TGTGCCAGCAGCTTTTATTATGACAGGGGGCACACCGGGGAGCTGTTTTTT. Amino acid sequence: CASSFYYDRGHTGELFF.

For this clonotype: A much more abundant neighbour one base away suggests this may be a read error. The J gene is TRBJ2-7, the V gene TRBV28; the D gene is possibly TRBD2 (6 bases). Trimming stripped 5 bases from V and 3 bases from J, with 17 bases between. The germline CDR1 and CDR2 sequences are MDHEN and SYDVKM. CDR3 size: 15 residues. The chain's CDR3 is CASSRAVTRLYEQYF. CDR3 sequence (DNA): TGTGCCAGCAGTCGGGCGGTGACTAGACTCTACGAGCAGTACTTC.

The table lists this clonotype with many counts. The V call is TRBV5-1, the J call TRBJ1-1; D is uncertain. The germline gives CDR1 SGHRS, CDR2 YFSETQ. The CDR3 contains 15 residues. Trimming shortened V by 4 bases and J by 0 bases, and 13 bases separated the two germline ends. In DNA, the CDR3 is TGCGCCAGCAGCAAGGAGGGCGGCTTGAACACTGAAGCTTTCTTT. Its translation is CASSKEGGLNTEAFF.

Notes on this clonotype: A much larger clone lies a single base off, so this may be a read error. This sequence joins TRBV6-1 and TRBJ1-1; D is possibly TRBD1 (5 bases). The germline V gene has CDR1 MNHNS and CDR2 SASEGT. There are 16 residues in the CDR3. Trimming left V 7 bases short and J 7 bases short, with 25 bases between. Here the CDR3 DNA reads TGTGCCAGCACGAAGGGGACGGGGAGGTTCGGAATTGAAGCTTTCTTT. Protein: CASTKGTGRFGIEAFF.

A word on this clonotype: Likely a read error: the CDR3 ends without its conserved phenylalanine or tryptophan. Here the CDR3 DNA reads TGCAGTGCTAGAGACCTCAAGGGTCCCGGCGGGGCAGATACGCAGTATTCT. Translating gives CSARDLKGPGGADTQYS. The chain combines TRBV20-1 with TRBJ2-3; TRBD2 might be the D (6 bases). Trimming removed 0 bases at V and 4 bases at J, with 20 bases between. The CDR3 is 17 residues long. The germline V gene has CDR1 DFQATT and CDR2 SNEGSKA (reference sequence).

This clonotype was observed a handful of times. This CDR3 is CASSPSQLIEQYF. In DNA form, the CDR3 reads TGTGCCAGCAGTCCGTCCCAGTTGATCGAGCAGTACTTC. J is TRBJ2-7 and V is TRBV5-5; no firm D call. Germline CDR1 and CDR2: SGHKS and YYEKEE (reference sequence). The length of the CDR3 is 13 residues. Trimming pared 5 bases from V and 6 bases from J, leaving 15 bases between.

This clonotype appeared many times. V and J are TRBV3-1 and TRBJ2-7, with D perhaps matching TRBD2 (6 bases). This CDR3 contains 14 residues. In germline, CDR1 is LGHDT, CDR2 YNNKEL (reference sequence). Trimming shortened V by 4 bases and J by 5 bases, and 15 bases separated the two germline ends. DNA of the CDR3: TGTGCCAGCAGCCTCTCCCGGGGGAAGGACGAGCAGTACTTC. Its protein product is CASSLSRGKDEQYF.

This clonotype showed up many times. V and J are TRBV15 and TRBJ2-4; possible D gene TRBD1, 6 bases. The CDR3 length is 12 residues. V dropped 8 bases and J dropped 7 bases, with 12 bases sitting between them. The germline V gene has CDR1 LNHNV and CDR2 YYDKDF (reference sequence). This chain's CDR3 is CATEGESNIQYF. For the CDR3, the DNA is TGTGCCACCGAGGGGGAGAGTAACATTCAGTACTTC.

This chain links TRBV20-1 with TRBJ2-3; 12 nucleotides line up with TRBD2. Trimming cost V 6 bases and J 5 bases; bases outside gene matches: 6. Germline V gene sequence: CDR1 DFQATT, CDR2 SNEGSKA (reference sequence). The CDR3 contains 14 residues. The CDR3 loop is CSARLAGAQDTQYF. CDR3 bases: TGCAGTGCCAGACTAGCGGGAGCCCAAGATACGCAGTATTTT.

This clonotype was recorded many times. V is TRBV2 and J is TRBJ2-2; D call uncertain. CDR3 size: 14 residues. The germline V gene encodes CDR1 SNHLY and CDR2 FYNNEI. Trimming cost V 6 bases and J 6 bases, with 14 bases left between them. Written as DNA, the CDR3 is TGTGCCAGCAGCCCAATCTCGACTGCCGGGGAGCTGTTTTTT. It codes for CASSPISTAGELFF.